This paragraph covers one T cell receptor (beta chain) sequence. This sample is drawn from a study of shared clonotypes between healthy human individuals. CDR1 and CDR2 from the germline V gene are MDHEN and SYDVKM. This CDR3 is 15 amino acids long. V was pared by 6 bases and J by 8 bases, with 19 bases between. Per the study methods: Junction-only sequences without quality scores were provided by ImmunoSEQ, so filtering was different. Data came from immunoSEQ multiplex PCR; TCRdb stores just in-frame clones and leaves some out. The V and J calls and clone size were taken over from that table, and D and trimming were inferred from the DNA. The sample contains around 690,000 clones, roughly 87% of which appear only once. HIV-negative, healthy adults without recent acute infections or vaccinations were the donors.

This chain connects TRBV28 to TRBJ1-4; D possibly corresponds to TRBD1 (6 bases). Source material: memory CD8+ T cells from PBMCs. The subset is: CD45RO+ cells pooled with CCR7-negative TemRA cells. The clonotype was recovered from a man aged 18-30 years in good health. Some clones in this sample may be carry-over from other donors' samples. CDR3 sequence reads: CASSTKRRGAEKLFF. The CDR3 bases are TGTGCCAGCAGCACAAAACGCAGGGGAGCAGAAAAACTGTTTTTT.